These 29 T cell receptor beta chains were sequenced from one sample in a study of beta chain features in type 1 diabetes. Findings and caveats of the study: Researchers report that Type 1 diabetes patients had moderately but significantly shorter TCRB CDR3s across all four CD4+ subsets.

Reverse transcribing all isolated RNA meant expressed TCRB transcripts were sequenced. Clones were read by immunoSEQ multiplex PCR, and TCRdb kept only the in-frame ones, dropping some. The sample shows over 150,000 clones, approximately 8% of them seen only once. For these receptors, no antigen is known. Sequencing used central memory CD4+ T cells from blood. These receptors were taken from a woman between 35 and 50 years old with type 1 diabetes.

This clone was counted ten times or more. V usage is TRBV4-2 and J usage is TRBJ2-1; perhaps TRBD1 as D (6 bases). Per the germline V gene, CDR1 is LGHNA and CDR2 is YNFKEQ. The ends were cut back, 1 base at V and 5 bases at J, with 9 bases in the middle. The length of the CDR3 is 14 residues. CDR3: CASSQADRNNEQFF. The CDR3, as DNA: TGTGCCAGCAGCCAAGCCGACAGGAACAATGAGCAGTTCTTC.

The genes are TRBV9 and TRBJ2-1; no firm D call. The CDR3 is made up of 14 amino acids. V was pared by 6 bases and J by 0 bases, with 10 bases between. Germline V CDR1 and CDR2: SGDLS, YYNGEE. The chain's CDR3 is CASTPPGSYNEQFF. The CDR3 region has the DNA TGTGCCAGCACCCCCCCCGGCTCCTACAATGAGCAGTTCTTC.

The rearrangement uses TRBV10-3 and TRBJ2-3; 7 positions match TRBD1. The CDR3 covers 15 residues. The germline V gene has CDR1 ENHRY and CDR2 SYGVKD. Trimming removed 4 bases from V and 0 bases from J; junction bases left unmatched: 4. CDR3 sequence reads: CAISAGGLSTDTQYF. The CDR3 nucleotides are TGTGCCATCAGTGCAGGGGGATTAAGCACAGATACGCAGTATTTT.

The chain uses TRBV4-3 and TRBJ2-5; TRBD1 matches at 7 bases. The CDR3 sequence is 16 residues long. V lost 0 bases and J lost 5; bases outside the gene matches: 9. Germline V gene lookup returns CDR1 LGHNA and CDR2 YSLEER. CDR3: CASSQEVDRVGETQYF. In nucleotides, the CDR3 is TGCGCCAGCAGCCAAGAAGTAGACAGGGTGGGGGAGACCCAGTACTTC.

The V call is TRBV18, the J call TRBJ2-3, with D perhaps TRBD2 (6 bases). Looked up from germline, CDR1 is KGHSH and CDR2 is LQKENI. V lost 3 bases to trimming and J lost 4 bases, with 20 bases between them. CDR3 length equals 17 residues. The CDR3 spells CASSPPRGKPLADTQYF. The CDR3 DNA follows: TGTGCCAGCTCACCCCCACGGGGGAAGCCCCTGGCAGATACGCAGTATTTT.

This clone has more than one count but fewer than ten. J is TRBJ2-3 and V is TRBV28; a weak D match, TRBD1 (6 bases). The CDR3 contains 14 residues. Germline V gives CDR1 MDHEN, CDR2 SYDVKM. Trimming took off 6 bases at V and 0 bases at J, with 10 bases between the two ends. The CDR3 here is CASRQGSSTDTQYF. The CDR3 bases are TGTGCCAGCAGACAGGGAAGCAGCACAGATACGCAGTATTTT.

This clone showed up just a few times. Additional DNA sequences in this sample encode the identical CDR3. The chain recombines TRBV28 with TRBJ2-1; 13 nucleotides align to TRBD2. With 9 bases clipped from V and 4 bases from J, the junction kept 3 bases outside the gene matches. The CDR3 spans 14 residues. Germline-derived CDR1 and CDR2 are MDHEN and SYDVKM. The DNA of the CDR3 is TGTGCCAGTAGGGGACTAGCGGGGTACAATGAGCAGTTCTTC. Encoded protein: CASRGLAGYNEQFF.

This rearrangement joins TRBV7-2 to TRBJ1-2, with 9 bases lining up with TRBD1. The V segment lost 1 base and the J segment 10 bases; nucleotides outside the gene matches: 1. CDR3 size: 12 residues. In germline, CDR1 is SGHTA, CDR2 FQGNSA. CDR3 protein: CASSLGQGDYTF. CDR3 nucleotide sequence: TGTGCCAGCAGCTTAGGACAGGGGGACTACACCTTC.

This clone appeared many times. The chain joins TRBV18 to TRBJ1-1; a weak D match, TRBD1 (6 bases). CDR1 is KGHSH and CDR2 is LQKENI in the germline V gene. The CDR3 sequence is 15 residues long. With 3 bases removed from V and 0 bases from J, the gap between germline ends came to 11 bases. The CDR3 loop reads CASSPQGPMNTEAFF. Here the CDR3 DNA reads TGTGCCAGCTCACCTCAGGGGCCCATGAACACTGAAGCTTTCTTT.

This clone was seen a few times. This chain links TRBV7-2 with TRBJ1-2, with D tentatively TRBD1 (5 bases). Germline CDR1 is SGHTA and CDR2 is FQGNSA. This CDR3 contains 15 residues. V was pared by 2 bases and J by 2 bases, with 12 bases between. CDR3: CASSLSAGPNYGYTF. The CDR3 nucleotides are TGTGCCAGCAGCTTATCGGCGGGGCCCAACTATGGCTACACCTTC.

The rearrangement joins TRBV7-3 to TRBJ2-1; D gene uncertain. The germline V gene encodes CDR1 SGHTA and CDR2 FQGTGA. V dropped 1 base and J dropped 0 bases, with 10 bases sitting between them. This CDR3 has 16 amino acids. The CDR3 bases are TGTGCCAGCAGCTTAAGGCAGGCAGCCTCCTACAATGAGCAGTTCTTC. Translating it yields CASSLRQAASYNEQFF.

The chain employs TRBV6-5 and TRBJ2-5; possibly TRBD2 for D (6 bases). Germline CDR1 and CDR2: MNHEY and SVGAGI. The CDR3 spans 12 residues. The V and J ends lost 5 bases and 4 bases respectively, with 8 bases between them. Here the CDR3 DNA reads TGTGCCAGCAGTCAGGGACTAGAGACCCAGTACTTC. Translated, it gives CASSQGLETQYF.

This clone was observed a few times. The rearrangement uses TRBV9 and TRBJ2-1, with D tentatively TRBD1 (6 bases). CDR1 and CDR2 (germline): SGDLS, YYNGEE. CDR3 length: 15 amino acids. V gave up 3 bases and J gave up 0 bases, with 10 bases separating them. CDR3 DNA sequence: TGTGCCAGCAGCGGAGGGGGTAGCTCCTACAATGAGCAGTTCTTC. Protein product: CASSGGGSSYNEQFF.

This clone has just a few counts. This chain joins TRBV9 and TRBJ2-7; 8 bases align to TRBD1. The CDR3 covers 16 residues. Germline loops: CDR1 SGDLS, CDR2 YYNGEE. Trimming cost V 3 bases and J 2 bases; bases outside gene matches: 10. The CDR3 bases are TGTGCCAGCAGCGCTTTAACCGGGACAGGACCCTACGAGCAGTACTTC. Translation gives CASSALTGTGPYEQYF.

This clone was observed a few times. The rearrangement joins TRBV5-1 to TRBJ2-5, with D uncertain. The CDR3 totals 11 residues. Trimming left V 7 bases short and J 3 bases short, with 7 bases between. Germline CDR1 is SGHRS and CDR2 is YFSETQ. The chain's CDR3 is CASSSKETQYF. The DNA for the CDR3 is TGCGCCAGCTCGAGCAAAGAGACCCAGTACTTC.

This clone was counted ten times or more. The chain couples TRBV29-1 to TRBJ1-2; TRBD1 might be the D (5 bases). Trimming pared 2 bases from V and 7 bases from J, leaving 17 bases between. CDR1 is SQVTM, CDR2 ANQGSEA, per germline. The CDR3 totals 14 residues. The CDR3 bases are TGCAGCGTTGAACCGAACGTTGCGGGGGGTGGCTACACCTTC. This sequence encodes CSVEPNVAGGGYTF.

A few counts support this clone. The gene calls are TRBV12-5 and TRBJ1-2; TRBD1 is a possible D gene (6 bases). Germline V gene data show CDR1 as LGHNT and CDR2 as FRNRAP. Trimming took 1 base from V and 4 from J, leaving 13 bases between them. This CDR3 region has 15 residues. DNA of the CDR3: TGTGCTAGTGGTTTGGCCCAGGGGACCGGCTATGGCTACACCTTC. Its translation is CASGLAQGTGYGYTF.

This chain joins TRBV14 and TRBJ2-3; 10 bases fit TRBD1. The germline V gene has CDR1 SGHDN and CDR2 FVKESK. V lost 4 bases, J lost 2 bases, and 3 bases stayed unmatched. The CDR3 is made up of 15 amino acids. The CDR3 here is CASSPDRGATDTQYF. In DNA form, the CDR3 reads TGTGCCAGCAGCCCGGACAGGGGGGCCACAGATACGCAGTATTTT.

In this sample, this clone turned up a few times. The rearrangement uses TRBV2 and TRBJ1-4; D is possibly TRBD1 (5 bases). This CDR3 region has 13 residues. The ends were cut back, 10 bases at V and 1 base at J, with 10 bases in the middle. CDR1 SNHLY and CDR2 FYNNEI come from the germline V gene. This CDR3 is CATRQLTNEKLFF. The CDR3 nucleotides are TGTGCCACTAGACAGCTAACTAATGAAAAACTGTTTTTT.

This clone has more than one count but fewer than ten. The chain is built from TRBV9 and TRBJ2-7; TRBD1 might be the D (6 bases). Trimming removed 4 bases from V and 9 bases from J, with 17 bases in between. Germline V gene lookup returns CDR1 SGDLS and CDR2 YYNGEE. This CDR3 is built from 13 residues. CDR3 in amino acids: CASSLDSTFVQYF. The DNA for the CDR3 is TGTGCCAGCAGCCTGGACAGTACTTTTGTGCAGTACTTC.

The chain uses TRBV10-3 and TRBJ1-4; D unclear. V lost 7 bases and J lost 8, with 14 bases in between. CDR3 length: 13 amino acids. In germline, CDR1 is ENHRY, CDR2 SYGVKD. The chain's CDR3 is CAITREVGEKLFF. DNA of the CDR3: TGTGCCATCACGAGGGAGGTTGGCGAAAAACTGTTTTTT.

The J gene is TRBJ2-1, the V gene TRBV6-1; 9 bases are a match to TRBD1. The CDR3 loop spans 14 amino acids. After removal of 7 bases from V and 7 bases from J, the junction contained 8 bases not matched to a gene. Germline CDR1 is MNHNS and CDR2 is SASEGT. The CDR3 sequence is CASISGQGINEQFF. CDR3 coding DNA: TGTGCCAGCATCTCGGGACAGGGCATAAATGAGCAGTTCTTC.

The chain is built from TRBV10-3 and TRBJ2-7; possible D gene TRBD2, 5 bases. The V gene lost 10 bases and the J gene lost 5 bases, with 15 bases spanning the gap. The CDR3 has 12 amino acids. Germline V gene data show CDR1 as ENHRY and CDR2 as SYGVKD. The CDR3 sequence: CATTDWTNEQYF. CDR3 sequence (DNA): TGTGCCACCACGGACTGGACCAACGAGCAGTACTTC.

The V and J genes are TRBV27 and TRBJ2-1; 8 bases map to TRBD2. The CDR3 is 16 residues long. V gave up 5 bases and J gave up 6 bases; unmatched junction bases: 12. Germline V gene data show CDR1 as MNHEY and CDR2 as SMNVEV (reference sequence). The CDR3, as DNA: TGTGCCAGCAGTCTCTTGGGACTAGTAGTAGGCAATGAGCAGTTCTTC. It encodes CASSLLGLVVGNEQFF.

In this sample, this clone turned up a few times. V is TRBV7-2 and J is TRBJ2-2; D gene uncertain. Germline assignment: CDR1 SGHTA and CDR2 FQGNSA. CDR3 length equals 14 residues. V lost 3 bases, J lost 4 bases, and 9 bases lay in between. CDR3 DNA: TGTGCCAGCAGCTTGGGCCGAGTCACCGGGGAGCTGTTTTTT. Encoded protein: CASSLGRVTGELFF.

The J gene is TRBJ1-2, the V gene TRBV7-8; D uncertain. Deletions cut 0 bases from V and 4 bases from J, with 12 bases between. This CDR3 has 15 residues. Germline V gives CDR1 SGHVS, CDR2 FQNEAQ. CDR3 nucleotides: TGTGCCAGCAGCTTAGCAGCTGCCTCGGGCTATGGCTACACCTTC. It translates to CASSLAAASGYGYTF.

This clone appeared a few times. J is TRBJ1-3 and V is TRBV7-9; D is perhaps TRBD1 (6 bases). The CDR3 contains 16 residues. Trimming left V 5 bases short and J 4 bases short, with 18 bases between. The germline V gene has CDR1 SEHNR and CDR2 FQNEAQ (reference sequence). CDR3 bases: TGTGCCAGCAGCCTCCTTTCAGGGGCGACCGGAAACACCATATATTTT. Translating gives CASSLLSGATGNTIYF.

The V gene is TRBV18, the J gene TRBJ2-1; TRBD2 aligns across 13 bases. V lost 3 bases and J lost 7; bases outside the gene matches: 0. The CDR3 spans 14 residues. Germline loops: CDR1 KGHSH, CDR2 LQKENI. CDR3 nucleotides: TGTGCCAGCTCACCGGGACTAGCGGGAAATGAGCAGTTCTTC. Protein sequence: CASSPGLAGNEQFF.

This clone was recorded many times. The DNA of the CDR3 is TGTGCCAGCACACCCGGGACAGGGTTCGGGATTAAGGAGACCCAGTACTTC. It encodes CASTPGTGFGIKETQYF. The chain carries TRBV7-9 and TRBJ2-5; 9 positions agree with TRBD1. The trim removed 7 bases at V and 5 bases at J, leaving 17 bases unmatched. From germline, CDR1 is SEHNR and CDR2 FQNEAQ (reference sequence). The CDR3 is 17 residues long.